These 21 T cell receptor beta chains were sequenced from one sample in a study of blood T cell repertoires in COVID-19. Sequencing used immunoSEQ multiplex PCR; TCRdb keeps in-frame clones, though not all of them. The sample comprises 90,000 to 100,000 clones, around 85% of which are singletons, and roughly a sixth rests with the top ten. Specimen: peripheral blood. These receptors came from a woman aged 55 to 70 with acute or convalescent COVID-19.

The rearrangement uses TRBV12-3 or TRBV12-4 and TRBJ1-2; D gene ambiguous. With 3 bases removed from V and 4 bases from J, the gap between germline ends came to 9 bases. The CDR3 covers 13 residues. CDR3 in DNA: TGTGCCAGCAGTTTCCAGGTGGGCTATGGCTACACCTTC. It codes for CASSFQVGYGYTF.

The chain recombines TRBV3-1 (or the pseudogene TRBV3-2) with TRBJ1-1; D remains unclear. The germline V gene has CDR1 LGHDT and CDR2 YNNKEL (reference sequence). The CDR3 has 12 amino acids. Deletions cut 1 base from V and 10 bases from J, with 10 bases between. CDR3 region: CASSQAESTAFF. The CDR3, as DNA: TGTGCCAGCAGCCAAGCCGAGAGTACAGCTTTCTTT.

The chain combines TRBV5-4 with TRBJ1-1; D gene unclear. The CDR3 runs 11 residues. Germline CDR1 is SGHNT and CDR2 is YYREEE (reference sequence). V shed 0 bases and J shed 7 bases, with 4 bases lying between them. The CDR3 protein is CASSLDSEAFF. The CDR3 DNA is TGTGCCAGCAGCTTGGACAGTGAAGCTTTCTTT.

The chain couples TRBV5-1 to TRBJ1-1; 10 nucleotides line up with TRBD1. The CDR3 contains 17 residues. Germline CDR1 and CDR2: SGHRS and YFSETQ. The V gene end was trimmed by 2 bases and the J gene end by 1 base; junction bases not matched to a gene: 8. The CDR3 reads CASSLRPGTGENTEAFF. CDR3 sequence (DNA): TGCGCCAGCAGCTTACGTCCCGGGACAGGGGAGAACACTGAAGCTTTCTTT.

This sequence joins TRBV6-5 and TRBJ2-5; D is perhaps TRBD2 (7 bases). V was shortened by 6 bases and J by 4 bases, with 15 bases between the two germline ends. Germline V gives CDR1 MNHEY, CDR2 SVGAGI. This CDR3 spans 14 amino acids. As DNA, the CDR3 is TGTGCCAGCAGCCGGGGGGCCCCCACAGAGACCCAGTACTTC. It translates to CASSRGAPTETQYF.

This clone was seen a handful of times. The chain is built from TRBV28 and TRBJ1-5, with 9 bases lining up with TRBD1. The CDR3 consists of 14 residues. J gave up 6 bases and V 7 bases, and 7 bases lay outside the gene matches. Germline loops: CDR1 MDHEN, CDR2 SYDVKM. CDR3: CASTSDRGAQPQHF. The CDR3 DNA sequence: TGTGCCAGCACTTCCGACAGGGGGGCTCAGCCCCAGCATTTT.

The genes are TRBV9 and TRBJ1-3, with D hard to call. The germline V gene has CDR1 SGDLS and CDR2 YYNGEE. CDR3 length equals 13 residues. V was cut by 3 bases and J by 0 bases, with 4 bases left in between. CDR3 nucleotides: TGTGCCAGCAGCGCGTTCTCTGGAAACACCATATATTTT. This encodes CASSAFSGNTIYF.

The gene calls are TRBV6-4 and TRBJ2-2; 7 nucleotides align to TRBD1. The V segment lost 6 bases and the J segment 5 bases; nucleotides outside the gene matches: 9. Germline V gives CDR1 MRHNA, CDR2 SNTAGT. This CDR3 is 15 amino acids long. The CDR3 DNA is TGTGCCAGCAGCTCGACAGGGCTCGGTACCGGGGAGCTGTTTTTT. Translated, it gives CASSSTGLGTGELFF.

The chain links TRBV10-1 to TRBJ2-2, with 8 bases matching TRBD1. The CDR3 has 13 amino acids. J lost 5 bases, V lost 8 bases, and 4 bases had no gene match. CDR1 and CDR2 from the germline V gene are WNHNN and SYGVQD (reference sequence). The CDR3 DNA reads TGCGCCAGCGCCCGGACAGGGACCGGGGAGCTGTTTTTT. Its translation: CASARTGTGELFF.

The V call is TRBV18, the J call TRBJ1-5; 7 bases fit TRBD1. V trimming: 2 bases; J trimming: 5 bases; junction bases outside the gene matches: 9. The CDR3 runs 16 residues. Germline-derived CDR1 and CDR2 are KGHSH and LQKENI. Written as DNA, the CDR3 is TGTGCCAGCTCACCAGCCCTAGGGGGCGCAGATCAGCCCCAGCATTTT. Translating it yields CASSPALGGADQPQHF. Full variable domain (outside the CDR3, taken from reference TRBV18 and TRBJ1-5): NAGVMQNPRHLVRRRGQEARLRCSPMKGHSHVYWYRQLPEEGLKFMVYLQKENIIDESGMPKERFSAEFPKEGPSILRIQQVVRGDSAAYFCASSPALGGADQPQHFGDGTRLSIL.

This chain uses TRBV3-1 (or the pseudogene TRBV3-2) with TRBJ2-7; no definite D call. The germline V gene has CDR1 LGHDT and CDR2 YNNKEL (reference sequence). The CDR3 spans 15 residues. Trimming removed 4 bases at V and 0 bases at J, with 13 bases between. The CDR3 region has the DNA TGTGCCAGCAGCCCAAGCTTACAGAGCTCCTACGAGCAGTACTTC. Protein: CASSPSLQSSYEQYF.

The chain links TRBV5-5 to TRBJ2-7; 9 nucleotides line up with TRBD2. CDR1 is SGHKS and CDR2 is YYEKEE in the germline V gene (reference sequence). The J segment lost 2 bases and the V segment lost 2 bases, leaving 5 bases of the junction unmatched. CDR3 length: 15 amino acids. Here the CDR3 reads CASSFGLAGPYEQYF. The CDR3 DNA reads TGTGCCAGCAGCTTTGGTCTAGCGGGGCCCTACGAGCAGTACTTC.

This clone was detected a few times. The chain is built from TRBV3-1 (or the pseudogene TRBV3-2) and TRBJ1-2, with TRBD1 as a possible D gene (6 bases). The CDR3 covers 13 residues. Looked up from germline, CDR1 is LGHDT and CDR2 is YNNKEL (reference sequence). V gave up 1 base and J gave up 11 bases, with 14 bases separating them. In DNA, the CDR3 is TGTGCCAGCAGCCAAGGGGCGGACAGTGGGTACACCTTC. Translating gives CASSQGADSGYTF.

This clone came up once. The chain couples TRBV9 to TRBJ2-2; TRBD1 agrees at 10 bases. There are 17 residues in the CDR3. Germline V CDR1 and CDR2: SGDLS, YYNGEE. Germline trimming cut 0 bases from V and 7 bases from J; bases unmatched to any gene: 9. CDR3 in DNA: TGTGCCAGCAGCGTAGGGACAGGGGGATGGGGCGGCGGGGAGCTGTTTTTT. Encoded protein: CASSVGTGGWGGGELFF.

The CDR3, as DNA: TGTGCCAGCAGCTTAGGGGGCAAAGAGTACTTC. Protein product: CASSLGGKEYF. The genes are TRBV7-9 and TRBJ2-4; a possible D gene is TRBD1 (5 bases). This CDR3 is built from 11 residues. Trimming removed 1 base at V and 14 bases at J, with 9 bases between. Germline values: CDR1 SEHNR, CDR2 FQNEAQ (reference sequence).

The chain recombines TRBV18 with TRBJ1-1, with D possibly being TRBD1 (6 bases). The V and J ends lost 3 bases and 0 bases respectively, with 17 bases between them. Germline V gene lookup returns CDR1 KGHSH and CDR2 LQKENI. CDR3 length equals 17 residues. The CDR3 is CASSPLGRGIMNTEAFF. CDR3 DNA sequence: TGTGCCAGCTCACCCCTGGGGAGGGGGATTATGAACACTGAAGCTTTCTTT.

CDR3 region: CASSVGQSYTEAFF. In nucleotides, the CDR3 is TGTGCCAGCAGCGTAGGGCAGTCCTACACTGAAGCTTTCTTT. This rearrangement joins TRBV9 to TRBJ1-1; no clear D gene. Trimming removed 0 bases at V and 3 bases at J, with 9 bases between. The CDR3 has 14 amino acids. Germline V gene data show CDR1 as SGDLS and CDR2 as YYNGEE.

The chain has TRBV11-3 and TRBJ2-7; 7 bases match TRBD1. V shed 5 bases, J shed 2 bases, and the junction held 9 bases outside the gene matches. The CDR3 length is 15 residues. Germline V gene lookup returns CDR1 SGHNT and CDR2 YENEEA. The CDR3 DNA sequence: TGTGCCAGCAGCAGATCCGGGACAGACACCTACGAGCAGTACTTC. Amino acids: CASSRSGTDTYEQYF.

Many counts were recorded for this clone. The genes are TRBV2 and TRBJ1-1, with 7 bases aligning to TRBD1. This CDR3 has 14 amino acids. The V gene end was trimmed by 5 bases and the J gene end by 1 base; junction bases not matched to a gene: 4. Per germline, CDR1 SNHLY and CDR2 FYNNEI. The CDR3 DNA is TGTGCCAGCAGTCCCCGGACAGGGAACACTGAAGCTTTCTTT. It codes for CASSPRTGNTEAFF.

The CDR3 bases are TGTGCCAGCAGCTCAGGACAGGGCCCTTTACAAGAGACCCAGTACTTC. This sequence encodes CASSSGQGPLQETQYF. The gene calls are TRBV11-1 and TRBJ2-5; 8 nucleotides agree with TRBD1. This CDR3 contains 16 residues. The V segment lost 4 bases and the J segment 2 bases; nucleotides outside the gene matches: 9. Germline V gene data show CDR1 as SGHAT and CDR2 as FQDESV (reference sequence).

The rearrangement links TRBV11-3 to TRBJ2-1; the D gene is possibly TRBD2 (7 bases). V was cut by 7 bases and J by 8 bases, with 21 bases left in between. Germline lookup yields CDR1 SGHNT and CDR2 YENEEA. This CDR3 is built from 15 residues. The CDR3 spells CASTQSGGQLHEQFF. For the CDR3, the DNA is TGTGCCAGCACCCAGTCGGGGGGCCAGCTCCATGAGCAGTTCTTC.